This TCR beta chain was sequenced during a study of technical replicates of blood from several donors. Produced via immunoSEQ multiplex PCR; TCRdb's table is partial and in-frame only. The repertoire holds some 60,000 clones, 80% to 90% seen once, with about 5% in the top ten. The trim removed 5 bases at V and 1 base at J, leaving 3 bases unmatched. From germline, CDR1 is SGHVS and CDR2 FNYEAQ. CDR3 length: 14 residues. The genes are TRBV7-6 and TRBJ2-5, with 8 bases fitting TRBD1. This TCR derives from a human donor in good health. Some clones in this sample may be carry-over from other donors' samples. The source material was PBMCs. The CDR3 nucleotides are TGTGCCAGCAGCCCGACAGGGGCCCAAGAGACCCAGTACTTC. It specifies CASSPTGAQETQYF.